This T cell receptor (beta chain) was profiled in a study of neurological immune-mediated disorders. The CDR3 sequence is 13 residues long. Germline V lookup: CDR1 MNHEY, CDR2 SVGAGI. V was pared by 5 bases and J by 1 base, with 3 bases between. This clonotype was observed many times. What it binds is unknown. 5'RACE with 10-nucleotide random UMIs generated the cDNA. Every sequencing run produced over 180 million TCR-beta sequences, and the sequences from any one run covered 15-18 subjects. One entry per CDR3 protein results from TCRdb running MiXCR on the 5' RACE reads. This sample yields about 120,000 distinct CDR3 sequences, of which 3.2% are seen a single time; roughly 1.3% belongs to the top ten. The study, taken as a whole, reports: It was the repertoires of 18 of 34 multiple sclerosis patients that phylogenetic grouping placed in one related-CDR3 cluster, which is a possible signature. Healthy controls had more TCR clonal expansion than multiple sclerosis, which showed the least, whereas HTLV-1-associated myelopathy showed the most.

The source material was PBMCs. This receptor was obtained from a woman aged 25 to 39 with multiple sclerosis. This chain uses TRBV6-5 with TRBJ2-6; D remains ambiguous. For the CDR3, the DNA is TGTGCCAGCAGTGATTCTGGGGCCAACGTCCTGACTTTC. It encodes CASSDSGANVLTF.